This section outlines one T cell receptor (beta chain) sequence together with its context. Its antigen is still unknown. Libraries for TCRalpha and TCRbeta carried sample barcodes and unique molecular identifiers via 5'RACE. TCRdb ran MiXCR on the 5' RACE reads and lists one entry per CDR3 protein. The table includes under 450,000 distinct CDR3 sequences, 23% detected once. Trimming took 3 bases from V and 3 from J, leaving 9 bases between them. Germline lookup yields CDR1 SQVTM and CDR2 ANQGSEA. The CDR3 has 13 amino acids. The data are from a study of T-cell memory formation after mild COVID-19. Study findings and constraints: Contracting clones localized mainly to CM and EM when CD4+ and mainly to EMRA when CD8+. Clones shrinking from day 15 to 85 showed even CD4/CD8 mixes; later expanders tilted CD4+. Pre-infection memory harbored some responding clones, suggesting cross-reactive memory joined.

The chain recombines TRBV29-1 with TRBJ2-1; D possibly matches TRBD1 or TRBD2 (5 bases each). The sequenced material came from PBMCs or a T cell subset sorted from them (not recorded which). This TCR was recovered from an adult woman who had mild COVID-19 (a few samples of this study predate the infection). Cell type and time point are not known. The CDR3 nucleotides read TGCAGCGTTGAGAGGGGTATCTACAATGAGCAGTTCTTC. Translating it yields CSVERGIYNEQFF.